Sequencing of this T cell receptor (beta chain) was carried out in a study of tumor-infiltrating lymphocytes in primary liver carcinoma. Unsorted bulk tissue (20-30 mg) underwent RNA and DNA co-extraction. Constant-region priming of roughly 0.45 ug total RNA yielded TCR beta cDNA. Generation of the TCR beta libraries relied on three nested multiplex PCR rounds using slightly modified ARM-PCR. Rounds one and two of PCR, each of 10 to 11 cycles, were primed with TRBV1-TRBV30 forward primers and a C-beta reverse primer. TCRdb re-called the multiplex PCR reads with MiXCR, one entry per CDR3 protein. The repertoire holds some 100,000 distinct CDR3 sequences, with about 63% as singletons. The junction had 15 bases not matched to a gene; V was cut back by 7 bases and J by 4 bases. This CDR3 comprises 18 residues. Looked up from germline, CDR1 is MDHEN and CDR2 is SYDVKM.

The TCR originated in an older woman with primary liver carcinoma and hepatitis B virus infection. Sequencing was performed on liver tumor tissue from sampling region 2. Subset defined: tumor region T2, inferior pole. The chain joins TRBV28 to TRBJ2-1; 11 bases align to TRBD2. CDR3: CASTTRASGRPQYNEQFF. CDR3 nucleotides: TGTGCCAGCACCACGAGGGCTAGCGGGAGGCCCCAATACAATGAGCAGTTCTTC.